The 2 T cell receptor beta chains below all came from one sample that was sequenced in a study of monozygotic twins with inflammatory bowel disease. Using the 5' RACE reads, TCRdb records one entry per CDR3 protein without DNA. The sample has about 450,000 distinct CDR3 sequences. Sequenced material: blood. These receptors all come from a human donor with ulcerative colitis or Crohn's disease, or a healthy co-twin of an affected twin (not recorded which).

The chain joins TRBV7-8 to TRBJ2-7; as DNA is missing, the TRBD1 call by TCRdb cannot be tested. The CDR3 has 14 amino acids. CDR1 and CDR2 (germline): SGHVS, FQNEAQ. CDR3 sequence: CASSLNRGFGEQYF.

V usage is TRBV7-9 and J usage is TRBJ2-7. Per the germline V gene, CDR1 is SEHNR and CDR2 is FQNEAQ (reference sequence). CDR3 size: 11 residues. The chain's CDR3 is CASGATYEQYF.